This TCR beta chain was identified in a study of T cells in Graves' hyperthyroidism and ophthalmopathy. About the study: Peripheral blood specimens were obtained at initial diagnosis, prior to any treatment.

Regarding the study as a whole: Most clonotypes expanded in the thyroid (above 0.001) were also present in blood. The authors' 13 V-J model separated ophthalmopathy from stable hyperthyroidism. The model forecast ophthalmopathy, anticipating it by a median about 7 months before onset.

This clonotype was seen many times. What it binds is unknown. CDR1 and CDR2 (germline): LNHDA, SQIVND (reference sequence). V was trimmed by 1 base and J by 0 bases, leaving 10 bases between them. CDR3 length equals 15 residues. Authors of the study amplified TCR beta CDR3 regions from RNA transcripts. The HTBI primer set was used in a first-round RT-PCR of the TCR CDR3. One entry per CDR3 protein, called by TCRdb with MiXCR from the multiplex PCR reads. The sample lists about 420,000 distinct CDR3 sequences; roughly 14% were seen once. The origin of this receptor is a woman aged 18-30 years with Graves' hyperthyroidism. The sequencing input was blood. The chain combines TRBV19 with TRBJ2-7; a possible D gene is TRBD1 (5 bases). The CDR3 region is CASSIVKGPSYEQYF. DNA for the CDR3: TGTGCCAGTAGTATAGTAAAGGGGCCCTCCTACGAGCAGTACTTC.